This T cell receptor (beta chain) was observed in a study of technical replicates of blood from several donors. TCRdb keeps only in-frame clones here, not all; method: immunoSEQ multiplex PCR. The profile shows about 88,000 clones, 92% of them singletons. V was clipped by 4 bases and J by 9 bases, with 10 bases between them. The CDR3 spans 11 residues. Germline V gives CDR1 SQVTM, CDR2 ANQGSEA. The sequence derives from a human donor in good health. The sample taken for sequencing was T cells isolated from PBMCs. The rearrangement uses TRBV29-1 and TRBJ2-1; D gene unclear. The CDR3 nucleotides read TGCAGCGTTGTGGCGGTTGGTGAGCAGTTCTTC. Protein sequence: CSVVAVGEQFF.